The 32 T cell receptor beta chains presented below share a single source sample, sequenced in a study of memory B cells and T cells in multiple sclerosis (dated by TCRdb to between 2017 and 2018). The library came from the immunoSEQ multiplex PCR assay. TCRdb took over this immuneACCESS table, retaining in-frame rearrangements with V and J assigned. Such tables are incomplete; in checked studies, under half of the missing clones stem from an unresolved V gene, and the remainder is unexplained. The sample table shows more than 6,500 clones, and around 58% are seen once. About 33% of the sample rests with the top ten. The sample was memory (CD45RO+) CD8+ T cells from blood. The meaning of the sample's cell subset or site label: CD45RO+ memory T cells sorted from peripheral blood. The receptors originated from a human donor with multiple sclerosis.

In its sample, this clone is medium-sized. The genes are TRBV5-4 and TRBJ2-1, with D maybe TRBD2 (5 bases). Germline CDR1 is SGHNT and CDR2 is YYREEE (reference sequence). Trimming cost V 3 bases and J 0 bases, with 10 bases left between them. The CDR3 extends over 15 amino acids. This chain's CDR3 is CASSYSGSSYNEQFF. As DNA, the CDR3 is TGTGCCAGCAGCTACAGTGGGAGCTCCTACAATGAGCAGTTCTTC. Combining the CDR3 with reference TRBV5-4 and TRBJ2-1 gives the whole variable domain ETGVTQSPTHLIKTRGQQVTLRCSSQSGHNTVSWYQQALGQGPQFIFQYYREEENGRGNFPPRFSGLQFPNYSSELNVNALELDDSALYLCASSYSGSSYNEQFFGPGTRLTVL.

CDR3 bases: TGCGCCAGCAGCACCCAGGGTGAGCAGTACTTC. Amino acid sequence: CASSTQGEQYF. This sequence joins TRBV5-1 and TRBJ2-7; D might be TRBD1 (5 bases). Germline loops: CDR1 SGHRS, CDR2 YFSETQ. There are 11 residues in the CDR3. V was pared by 4 bases and J by 7 bases, with 9 bases between.

The chain combines TRBV6-1 with TRBJ2-3; 9 bases map to TRBD1. CDR1 MNHNS and CDR2 SASEGT come from the germline V gene. CDR3 length equals 14 residues. V dropped 3 bases and J dropped 4; count of bases not matched to a gene: 2. As DNA, the CDR3 is TGTGCCAGCAGTGACGGGACAGGGCCAGATACGCAGTATTTT. Translation gives CASSDGTGPDTQYF.

The gene calls are TRBV19 and TRBJ1-1; maybe TRBD1 (6 bases). V lost 3 bases to trimming and J lost 0 bases, with 14 bases between them. There are 16 residues in the CDR3. Germline V gene sequence: CDR1 LNHDA, CDR2 SQIVND (reference sequence). CDR3 in amino acids: CASSIPATGLNTEAFF. The CDR3 coding sequence is TGTGCCAGTAGTATTCCCGCTACAGGGTTGAACACTGAAGCTTTCTTT.

This clone was detected a few times. V gene TRBV6-1 combines with J gene TRBJ1-2; 7 nucleotides match TRBD1. The V and J ends lost 7 bases and 8 bases, in that order; junction bases with no gene match: 16. The CDR3 loop spans 15 amino acids. The V gene's germline CDR1 is MNHNS and CDR2 SASEGT. Here the CDR3 DNA reads TGTGCCAGCAAGGAAGGGCTTACAGGGGTTGGAGGCTACACCTTC. Translating it yields CASKEGLTGVGGYTF.

The chain uses TRBV6-5 and TRBJ1-4; D remains ambiguous. The CDR3 consists of 12 residues. The ends were cut back, 2 bases at V and 12 bases at J, with 10 bases in the middle. Germline V gene data show CDR1 as MNHEY and CDR2 as SVGAGI. In nucleotides, the CDR3 is TGTGCCAGCAGTTACAATCCCCGCGAACTGTTTTTT. This sequence encodes CASSYNPRELFF.

In this sample, this clone turned up a few times. The V gene is TRBV5-1, the J gene TRBJ2-5; TRBD2 matches at 11 bases. Germline V gene data show CDR1 as SGHRS and CDR2 as YFSETQ. The V segment lost 5 bases and the J segment 0 bases; nucleotides outside the gene matches: 3. The CDR3 sequence is 15 residues long. The CDR3: CASRRLAGNQETQYF. CDR3 sequence (DNA): TGCGCCAGCAGACGACTAGCGGGGAACCAAGAGACCCAGTACTTC.

This chain connects TRBV27 to TRBJ2-7; 11 bases fit TRBD1. This CDR3 region has 15 residues. The V and J ends lost 5 bases and 0 bases, in that order; junction bases with no gene match: 3. Germline V CDR1 and CDR2: MNHEY, SMNVEV (reference sequence). The CDR3 DNA reads as TGTGCCAGCAGTCGGGGGACAGGGGGCTCCTACGAGCAGTACTTC. The encoded protein is CASSRGTGGSYEQYF.

The V and J genes are TRBV11-2 and TRBJ2-7, with 8 bases matching TRBD2. Germline V gives CDR1 SGHAT, CDR2 FQNNGV. Trimming cost V 6 bases and J 3 bases; bases outside gene matches: 10. This CDR3 contains 15 residues. The CDR3 spells CASSYYSGTGYEQYF. CDR3 nucleotides: TGTGCCAGCAGTTATTATAGCGGGACCGGCTACGAGCAGTACTTC. Full variable domain (outside the CDR3, taken from reference TRBV11-2 and TRBJ2-7): EAGVAQSPRYKIIEKRQSVAFWCNPISGHATLYWYQQILGQGPKLLIQFQNNGVVDDSQLPKDRFSAERLKGVDSTLKIQPAKLEDSAVYLCASSYYSGTGYEQYFGPGTRLTVT.

This rearrangement joins TRBV28 to TRBJ1-5, with TRBD1 matching over 10 bases. V dropped 6 bases and J dropped 5; count of bases not matched to a gene: 7. The CDR3 has 15 residues. Germline values: CDR1 MDHEN, CDR2 SYDVKM. The CDR3: CASRAGQGFYQPQHF. CDR3 in DNA: TGTGCCAGCAGGGCGGGACAGGGGTTCTATCAGCCCCAGCATTTT.

This clone is labeled as large. The chain is built from TRBV5-4 and TRBJ2-7; 8 bases align to TRBD1. The CDR3 runs to 15 residues. The J segment lost 3 bases and the V segment lost 4 bases, leaving 9 bases of the junction unmatched. Germline V gene lookup returns CDR1 SGHNT and CDR2 YYREEE (reference sequence). Here the CDR3 DNA reads TGTGCCAGCAGCACCTACGGACAGGGCCTCTACGAGCAGTACTTC. Translating it yields CASSTYGQGLYEQYF.

This clone is medium-sized within its sample. V usage is TRBV27 and J usage is TRBJ2-1; D is uncertain. Trimming removed 5 bases from V and 8 bases from J, with 10 bases in between. Per the germline V gene, CDR1 is MNHEY and CDR2 is SMNVEV (reference sequence). The CDR3 is 12 amino acids. The DNA for the CDR3 is TGTGCCAGCAGTCCCCCAGGCGATGAGCAGTTCTTC. This sequence encodes CASSPPGDEQFF.

This clone was observed a handful of times. The rearrangement uses TRBV19 and TRBJ2-7, with TRBD1 matching 7 bases. Germline lookup yields CDR1 LNHDA and CDR2 SQIVND (reference sequence). Unmatched junction bases numbered 7, after V lost 6 bases and J lost 2 bases. The CDR3 consists of 14 residues. CDR3 region: CASRLGQGAYEQYF. In DNA, the CDR3 is TGTGCCAGTAGGCTGGGGCAGGGGGCCTACGAGCAGTACTTC.

The chain joins TRBV11-1 to TRBJ2-1; 7 bases are a match to TRBD1. V trimming: 5 bases; J trimming: 3 bases; junction bases outside the gene matches: 4. The CDR3 runs 14 residues. Germline CDR1 and CDR2: SGHAT and FQDESV (reference sequence). CDR3 bases: TGTGCCAGCAGCGCCAGGGGGAACTACAATGAGCAGTTCTTC. Residues: CASSARGNYNEQFF.

As to this clone: With only one base between it and a far larger clone, this is likely a read error. The genes are TRBV4-2 and TRBJ2-1; 7 bases agree with TRBD2. Germline V CDR1 and CDR2: LGHNA, YNFKEQ. This CDR3 contains 13 residues. The J segment lost 13 bases and the V segment lost 5 bases, leaving 11 bases of the junction unmatched. This CDR3 reads CASSEGAGETQFF. As DNA, the CDR3 is TGTGCCAGCAGCGAAGGGGCGGGGGAGACCCAGTTCTTC.

The V call is TRBV5-1, the J call TRBJ1-2, with 9 bases that match TRBD1. The CDR3 is made up of 15 amino acids. V gave up 0 bases and J gave up 10 bases; unmatched junction bases: 10. Looked up from germline, CDR1 is SGHRS and CDR2 is YFSETQ. CDR3 loop: CASSLAPGQGKYYTF. The CDR3 DNA is TGCGCCAGCAGCTTGGCGCCGGGACAGGGCAAATACTACACCTTC.

V is TRBV2 and J is TRBJ2-2; D possibly corresponds to TRBD1 (5 bases). The CDR3 consists of 14 residues. Germline CDR1 SNHLY, CDR2 FYNNEI. V was pared by 0 bases and J by 8 bases, with 10 bases between. The CDR3 here is CASSEARRVGELFF. The CDR3 coding sequence is TGTGCCAGCAGTGAAGCTCGCAGGGTTGGGGAGCTGTTTTTT.

This clone was found a few times. V usage is TRBV5-1 and J usage is TRBJ1-1, with 7 bases that match TRBD1. CDR3 length: 14 amino acids. Trimming cost V 2 bases and J 4 bases; bases outside gene matches: 5. CDR1 is SGHRS and CDR2 is YFSETQ in the germline V gene. CDR3: CASSFQGESTEAFF. The DNA of the CDR3 is TGCGCCAGCAGCTTCCAGGGGGAGAGCACTGAAGCTTTCTTT.

The chain uses TRBV7-9 and TRBJ2-1; TRBD1 matches at 9 bases. J gave up 4 bases and V 1 base, and 2 bases lay outside the gene matches. Germline V CDR1 and CDR2: SEHNR, FQNEAQ (reference sequence). The CDR3 is 15 amino acids. The CDR3 coding sequence is TGTGCCAGCAGCTTAGTGACAGGGGGTTACAATGAGCAGTTCTTC. This gives the protein CASSLVTGGYNEQFF. Combining the CDR3 with reference TRBV7-9 and TRBJ2-1 gives the whole variable domain DTGVSQNPRHKITKRGQNVTFRCDPISEHNRLYWYRQTLGQGPEFLTYFQNEAQLEKSRLLSDRFSAERPKGSFSTLEIQRTEQGDSAMYLCASSLVTGGYNEQFFGPGTRLTVL.

The chain carries TRBV28 and TRBJ2-7, with TRBD2 identical over 11 bases. CDR3 size: 15 residues. The V and J ends lost 6 bases and 4 bases, in that order; junction bases with no gene match: 8. Germline V gene sequence: CDR1 MDHEN, CDR2 SYDVKM. CDR3 loop: CASSLAGGPQYEQYF. For the CDR3, the DNA is TGTGCCAGCAGCCTAGCGGGAGGTCCGCAGTACGAGCAGTACTTC.

The chain links TRBV15 to TRBJ2-1; 8 nucleotides line up with TRBD2. The V gene end was trimmed by 7 bases and the J gene end by 3 bases; junction bases not matched to a gene: 8. Germline V gene sequence: CDR1 LNHNV, CDR2 YYDKDF (reference sequence). This CDR3 contains 15 residues. The CDR3 DNA reads TGTGCCACCACCAGCGCGGGGGGATACTACAATGAGCAGTTCTTC. Amino acids: CATTSAGGYYNEQFF.

This chain links TRBV7-9 with TRBJ1-2; 9 bases line up with TRBD1. Losses at the gene ends were 5 bases for V and 4 bases for J; bases not matched to a gene: 2. Germline values: CDR1 SEHNR, CDR2 FQNEAQ (reference sequence). The CDR3 covers 13 residues. CDR3: CASSATGGYGYTF. As DNA, the CDR3 is TGTGCCAGCAGCGCGACAGGGGGCTATGGCTACACCTTC.

This rearrangement joins TRBV5-1 to TRBJ1-4; 10 nucleotides match TRBD1. V trimming: 4 bases; J trimming: 8 bases; junction bases outside the gene matches: 5. CDR1 SGHRS and CDR2 YFSETQ come from the germline V gene. The CDR3 extends over 14 amino acids. The CDR3, as DNA: TGCGCCAGCAGCGTCGACAGGGGGCGGGAAAAACTGTTTTTT. Translated, it gives CASSVDRGREKLFF.

In its sample, this clone is medium-sized (0.01 to 0.1%). This chain connects TRBV7-3 to TRBJ2-1, with 11 bases identical to TRBD2. With 1 base clipped from V and 3 bases from J, the junction kept 2 bases outside the gene matches. The CDR3 is 16 amino acids. In germline, CDR1 is SGHTA, CDR2 FQGTGA. The CDR3 DNA reads TGTGCCAGCAGCTTAAGCGGGACTAGCGGCTACAATGAGCAGTTCTTC. It codes for CASSLSGTSGYNEQFF.

The sample holds a few counts of this clone. This rearrangement joins TRBV28 to TRBJ2-7; D possibly corresponds to TRBD1 (5 bases). CDR1 is MDHEN and CDR2 is SYDVKM in the germline V gene. V lost 4 bases and J 2 bases, leaving 12 bases between the germline ends. CDR3 length: 14 amino acids. DNA of the CDR3: TGTGCCAGCAGTTACGCCCAGGGAACCTACGAGCAGTACTTC. Translated, it gives CASSYAQGTYEQYF. The whole variable domain, filled in from reference TRBV28 and TRBJ2-7, reads DVKVTQSSRYLVKRTGEKVFLECVQDMDHENMFWYRQDPGLGLRLIYFSYDVKMKEKGDIPEGYSVSREKKERFSLILESASTNQTSMYLCASSYAQGTYEQYFGPGTRLTVT.

The chain recombines TRBV25-1 with TRBJ1-5; the D gene is possibly TRBD1 (5 bases). The CDR3 totals 12 residues. Trimming stripped 6 bases from V and 7 bases from J, with 10 bases between. The germline V gene encodes CDR1 MGHDK and CDR2 SYGVNS. CDR3 DNA sequence: TGTGCCAGCAGCCAGGGATACCAGCCCCAGCATTTT. Translation: CASSQGYQPQHF.

This clone was detected only once. The chain links TRBV23-1 to TRBJ2-2, with TRBD1 matching over 9 bases. TRBV23-1 is placed among ORFs of uncertain function. J was trimmed by 6 bases and V by 3 bases; bases with no gene match: 11. The CDR3 extends over 17 amino acids. The CDR3, as DNA: TGCGCCAGCAGTCACTACGACCGGACAGGGGCCTCCGGGGAGCTGTTTTTT. It yields the protein CASSHYDRTGASGELFF.

The chain carries TRBV30 and TRBJ1-3; no definite D call. With 2 bases removed from V and 4 bases from J, the gap between germline ends came to 15 bases. There are 15 residues in the CDR3. Germline V CDR1 and CDR2: GTSNPN, SVGIG (reference sequence). The CDR3 sequence is CAWSLGRSAGNTIYF. The CDR3 DNA sequence: TGTGCCTGGAGTCTTGGACGTAGCGCGGGAAACACCATATATTTT.

V gene TRBV19 combines with J gene TRBJ1-3, with D unresolved. V was trimmed by 8 bases and J by 4 bases, leaving 12 bases between them. This CDR3 is built from 13 residues. Germline loops: CDR1 LNHDA, CDR2 SQIVND (reference sequence). The CDR3 region is CASGPGEGNTIYF. DNA for the CDR3: TGTGCCAGTGGCCCGGGAGAAGGAAACACCATATATTTT.

This clone was observed a handful of times. This CDR3 is CASSGLAGANYEQYF. The CDR3 nucleotides read TGTGCCAGCAGTGGACTAGCGGGAGCCAACTACGAGCAGTACTTC. The chain links TRBV6-1 to TRBJ2-5; the match to TRBD2 covers 12 bases. The J call may be in error: the DNA end matches TRBJ2-7 better. Germline CDR1 is MNHNS and CDR2 is SASEGT. This CDR3 comprises 15 residues.

The V and J genes are TRBV28 and TRBJ2-1; 13 bases match TRBD2. V lost 5 bases, J lost 8 bases, and 9 bases stayed unmatched. The CDR3 totals 16 residues. The germline V gene has CDR1 MDHEN and CDR2 SYDVKM. The CDR3, as DNA: TGTGCCAGCAGTCGAGCCGGACTAGCGGGAGTGGATGAGCAGTTCTTC. It codes for CASSRAGLAGVDEQFF.

Remarks on this clone: Germline is not matched at one junction end, which may reflect a read error. The chain carries TRBV4-1 and TRBJ2-7; weak D call: TRBD2 (7 bases). This CDR3 is 17 amino acids long. From germline, CDR1 is MGHRA and CDR2 YSYEKL. The CDR3 region has the DNA TGCGCCAGCAGCCAAGTACCCGATGGCGGGGGCTCCTCCGAGCAGTACTTC. It is translated as CASSQVPDGGGSSEQYF.